The entry below gives a single T cell receptor (beta chain) sequence along with its context. At least ten counts were recorded for this clone. The clone's antigen remains unknown. Base qualities are not recorded, but no much larger clone differs from it by a single base. Other DNA sequences in the sample encode the same CDR3. This sample was taken from a study of cytomegalovirus exposure and HLA in healthy donors (dated by TCRdb to the late 2010s). Notes on the research overall: In an earlier analysis of approximately 640 of the donors, 276 Gb of sequence data and approximately 120 million unique TCR beta sequences from about 180 million T cells were reported. Around 320 gigabases of sequencing data and some 85 million unique TCR sequences were included in an early release covering several hundred HLA-typed donors. Of the 300 to 500 genotyped donors, 65% to 90% were placed in the genetic ancestry cluster associated with self-reported Caucasian donors. The aim of the study was to test whether cataloging public T cell receptors could identify signatures of past pathogen exposure. Using immunosequencing, the study profiled T cell repertoires from about 650 subjects and related those repertoires to cytomegalovirus serostatus. Along with the approximately 670-subject first cohort, a separate validation cohort of approximately 110 different subjects was used. High-throughput TCR immunosequencing, statistical association of individual TCRs with disease status, and machine learning were combined to predict cytomegalovirus infection status. To study patterns of TCR occurrence, a later analysis re-analyzed previously published TCR beta repertoires from around 660 donors and added high-resolution HLA genotyping. Rather than using new phenotypic data, the later analysis identified candidate immune exposures from TCR beta sequences and from how often those sequences occurred across donors. An earlier analysis of 450 to 750 of the donors used high-throughput TCR beta sequencing to judge whether each TCR beta V gene segment behaved as functional or pseudogenic. Donor age, sex, ethnicity and CMV serostatus were compiled alongside the repertoire data. A later genetic analysis took genome-wide SNP genotypes for about three fifths of the 666 donors and used that subset as a discovery cohort. All discovery cohort repertoires had been generated on a single sequencing platform. Class I and class II HLA loci were covered by the typing at four-digit resolution. Typing coverage differed by locus: A, B, C, DRB1 and DQB1 were typed in about 620-630 donors, DQA1 in about 500, DPA1 in nearly 610, and DPB1 in just under 490. Roughly five DR-DQ haplotypes were handled as single units for association and clustering because linkage in the cohort was strong. Among roughly 400 genotyped donors of the cohort, an average of around 220,000 unique TCR beta nucleotide sequences was sequenced per donor, of which about 19% were non-productive. On the study overall, not on this receptor specifically: In a later analysis, some 18,000 TCR beta sequences were associated with specific HLA alleles at a false discovery rate of 0.05. Cytomegalovirus status was reported to be diagnosed by the classifier with high specificity and sensitivity in both the original and validation cohorts. CMV serostatus was the only immune exposure information available for the cohort. A later analysis found that HLA-associated TCR beta chains were more clonally expanded and had lower generation probabilities than equally common non-associated chains. In an earlier analysis of more than 500 of the donors, most TCR beta V segments appeared in productive rearrangements about 90% or about 30% of the time, broadly matching IMGT annotations. A group of highly shared sequence variants was considered likely to be a technical artifact of the sequencing pipeline. A few of the identified cytomegalovirus-associated TCR beta chains were confirmed in vitro to be specific for cytomegalovirus antigens. It was suggested by the authors that the approach could potentially be generalized to other disease states and immunological phenotypes. The study gave a list of roughly 150 TCR beta chains associated with cytomegalovirus. Linkage disequilibrium might explain the correlated functional status among segregating V segments, but an unknown experimental factor could not be excluded. A further reported finding was that TCR beta sequences accurately predicted the HLA-A and HLA-B alleles for most subjects in the first cohort. Because HLA typing was missing for some donors at each locus, association tests included only the typed subset. In a later analysis, TCR association rates were found to vary across HLA loci, with the most associated TCRs seen for DRB1 alleles and the fewest for HLA-C alleles. Most TCR sequences were seen in very few donors, while some public TCRs were found in many individuals. Some IMGT-functional V segments, including TRBV6-2 and TRBV6-3, could not be told apart with the 87-base-pair reads, so those segments were excluded. Several of the top co-occurrence clusters appeared to be linked to parvovirus B19, influenza, CMV and Epstein-Barr virus, according to a later analysis. Sequencing depth was assumed to be roughly uniform across donors in the presence/absence analyses, though that assumption may not hold. The earlier analysis of a few hundred of the donors excluded roughly 16 rarely observed V segments, including chromosome 9 orphons, because counts were too low. In this cohort, only TCR beta chains were sequenced, and detectable features were limited by the absence of alpha or paired-chain data. When HLA alleles, especially DR and DQ, strongly co-occurred, attributing TCR associations to individual alleles was difficult. A later genetic analysis reported fewer N-insertions in productive TCRs among donors in an Asian-associated ancestry cluster than the roughly 620-donor mean. V-gene and J-gene trimming of TCR beta chains was associated with a missense DCLRE1C variant in a later genetic analysis, and the association was replicated in an independent cohort. According to a later analysis, most CMV-associated TCR beta chains appeared to be HLA-restricted, and the HLA associations seemed to be driven largely by CMV exposure.

The cohort comprised around 700 healthy bone marrow donors. All cohort members were sampled while nominally healthy, although unrecorded immune exposures were likely present. The donor tested CMV seronegative, placing the donor among the 300 to 400 seronegative members of the cohort. A peripheral blood sample was provided by each donor, and peripheral blood mononuclear cells were used for TCR beta sequencing. Genomic DNA was extracted from the blood cell samples with the Qiagen DNeasy Blood Extraction Kit. The method behind the library was the immunoSEQ multiplex PCR assay. A mixture of 60 forward primers for TCR Vbeta segments and 13 reverse primers for TCR Jbeta segments was used in the multiplex PCR. A multiplex PCR assay on genomic DNA amplified the CDR3 region of rearranged TCR beta genes. On the Illumina HiSeq System, the amplified TCR beta libraries were sequenced as 87-base-pair reads. The authors processed their data as follows. A later analysis tallied tens of millions of unique TCR beta chains across the 666 repertoires, and 10 million to 11 million of those chains were shared by two or more donors. A nearest-neighbor algorithm error-corrected the raw reads and collapsed the reads into unique sequences, merging closely related sequences to remove PCR and sequencing errors. V, D and J gene segments were assigned by aligning CDR3 sequences to IMGT reference sequences. For a sequence to be retained, a match of at least six nucleotides to both a V gene segment and a J gene segment was required. A rearrangement was called productive if the CDR3 had no stop codons and remained in frame with V and J, and every other rearrangement was called non-productive. CDR3 was defined by IMGT convention, running from the second conserved V-encoded cysteine to the conserved J-encoded phenylalanine. In an earlier analysis of more than 550 of the donors, sequences lacking an unambiguous match to a single V gene segment were excluded. An earlier analysis of fewer than 750 of the donors classified V segments as functional when productive rearrangements were above 56.7% and as segregating when the standard deviation between donors was above 5%. To diagnose cytomegalovirus status from the catalog of TCR beta chain sequences, a statistical classification framework was built. In a later analysis, V and J genes were assigned by comparing TCR nucleotide sequences against IMGT/GENE-DB human TR gene sequences. The TCRdist pipeline was used in a later analysis to assign CDR3 sequences and most-parsimonious VDJ recombination scenarios. A later analysis defined each TCR beta chain by its CDR3 amino acid sequence plus V-gene family, and excluded reads lacking a unique V-gene family. To address suspected cross-contamination and a sequencing artifact, a later analysis removed approximately 590 highly shared, low-generation-probability nucleotide sequences. A later analysis calculated a clonal expansion index for each public chain from normalized within-repertoire ranks of inferred template counts. In a later analysis, generation probabilities were computed using a VDJ recombination model fitted to out-of-frame rearrangements, and the results were checked against IGoR. In a later analysis, TCR-TCR, TCR-HLA and TCR-CMV co-occurrence was scored with hypergeometric tests, and a repertoire-size bias correction was applied to TCR pairs. To estimate false discovery rates, a later analysis permuted the HLA or CMV assignments 20 times. In a later analysis, co-occurring TCRs were grouped using DBSCAN, and TCRdist sequence similarity was added for clustering within HLA-allele-positive subsets. Co-occurrence clustering excluded repertoires with fewer than 30,000 or more than 120,000 public chains, plus five with anomalous nucleotide sharing. In its TCRdb copy, this immuneACCESS table keeps in-frame sequences only and misses some clones. Where compared with another copy, unresolved V genes explain less than half of these, and the others have no known cause. Clonal size and the V and J genes are those of that table, whereas D and trimming came from the DNA. This sample holds 150,000 to 200,000 clones; around 88% were observed only once. Around 1.8% of the sample belongs to the ten largest clones.

From the cysteine up to the phenylalanine, the CDR3 has a length of 15 residues. Only CDR3 DNA remains: 45 bases, in frame from the first base. According to the germline V gene, CDR1 reads MRHNA and CDR2 reads SNTAGT. Trimming leaves V shorter by 0 bases and J shorter by 5 bases, with the junction holding 5 bases beyond the gene matches. Sequencing was performed on PBMCs. The rearrangement joined TRBV6-4 to TRBJ2-3; the junction holds 7 bases that match TRBD2. The origin of this receptor is a woman aged 18-29 years in good health and CMV-seronegative. CDR3 loop: CASSDSASGRDTQYF. The base sequence is TGTGCCAGCAGTGACTCGGCTAGCGGAAGAGATACGCAGTATTTT.